This is a list of T cell receptor beta chains from one sample in a study of blood T cells in healthy people across ages. TCRdb re-called the 5' RACE reads with MiXCR, one entry per CDR3 protein. The sample includes about a million distinct CDR3 sequences, around 48% of them seen just once. What was sequenced was blood. The receptors here all came from a man aged 25 to 40 in good health. Each CDR3 is given with its conserved first and last residue. The order of the fields is J gene, D gene, clone size, V gene, CDR3 protein, CDR3 DNA. The D gene is left open where the match is weak. Clone size is shown for a subset of rows, as once, few, many or a class of expanded clone.

>TRBJ2-2|TRBD2|NA|TRBV6-2/TRBV6-3
CASSRGLAGLRTGELFF
TGTGCCAGCAGCCGGGGACTAGCGGGACTAAGGACCGGGGAGCTGTTTTTT
>TRBJ2-1|NA|NA|TRBV27
CASSSGGRYNEQFF
TGTGCCAGCAGTTCAGGGGGGCGTTACAATGAGCAGTTCTTC
>TRBJ2-3|TRBD2|NA|TRBV6-5
CASSFYRKLAGGWDTQYF
TGTGCCAGCAGTTTTTATCGGAAACTAGCGGGGGGTTGGGATACGCAGTATTTT
>TRBJ1-6|NA|NA|TRBV2
CASTGAPDSPLHF
TGTGCCAGCACGGGAGCTCCGGATTCACCCCTCCACTTT
>TRBJ2-7|TRBD1|once|TRBV10-3
CAIRTGTGENEQYF
TGTGCCATCAGAACCGGGACAGGGGAAAACGAGCAGTACTTC
>TRBJ1-5|NA|many|TRBV11-2
CASSLERNQPQHF
TGTGCCAGCAGCTTAGAGCGAAATCAGCCCCAGCATTTT
>TRBJ2-3|TRBD2|NA|TRBV27
CASRPAGGDTQYF
TGTGCCAGCAGACCGGCGGGAGGGGATACGCAGTATTTT
>TRBJ2-1|TRBD1|once|TRBV7-3
CASSLTGTEEQFF
TGTGCCAGCAGCTTAACTGGGACAGAGGAGCAGTTCTTC
>TRBJ1-2|NA|NA|TRBV6-5
CASSYSMVNYGYTF
TGTGCCAGCAGTTACTCGATGGTCAACTATGGCTACACCTTC
>TRBJ2-7|TRBD2|once|TRBV29-1
CSVGGGRAAYEQYF
TGCAGCGTTGGCGGCGGGAGGGCCGCCTACGAGCAGTACTTC
>TRBJ2-3|TRBD2|NA|TRBV3-1
CASSLSGGAITNTQYF
TGTGCCAGCAGCCTTAGCGGGGGGGCAATCACGAATACGCAGTATTTT
>TRBJ2-7|TRBD2|NA|TRBV7-9
CASSFGASGGRYEQYF
TGTGCCAGCAGCTTCGGGGCTAGCGGGGGCCGCTACGAGCAGTACTTC
>TRBJ1-6|NA|NA|TRBV3-1
CASSRGFNSPLHF
TGTGCCAGCAGCCGAGGGTTCAATTCACCCCTCCACTTT
>TRBJ2-3|NA|NA|TRBV29-1
CSVEVGANTDTQYF
TGCAGCGTTGAAGTGGGGGCCAACACAGATACGCAGTATTTT
>TRBJ1-6|NA|few|TRBV10-3
CAIRPGTDSPLHF
TGTGCCATCAGGCCGGGGACGGATTCACCCCTCCACTTT
>TRBJ2-3|NA|NA|TRBV6-5
CASSYSGTMADTQYF
TGTGCCAGCAGTTACTCGGGGACCATGGCAGATACGCAGTATTTT
>TRBJ2-3|NA|few|TRBV21-1
CASSKEASTDTQYF
TGTGCCAGCAGCAAAGAGGCCAGTACAGATACGCAGTATTTT
>TRBJ2-2|TRBD2|NA|TRBV6-6
CASSTGTSGTGELFF
TGTGCCAGCAGCACCGGGACTAGCGGGACCGGGGAGCTGTTTTTT
>TRBJ1-2|TRBD1|NA|TRBV4-2
CASSQDRRQGFNGYTF
TGTGCCAGCAGCCAAGATAGGCGACAGGGGTTTAACGGCTACACCTTC
>TRBJ1-1|NA|NA|TRBV6-5
CASSYSSAGMAEAFF
TGTGCCAGCAGTTACTCTTCGGCGGGAATGGCTGAAGCTTTCTTT
>TRBJ2-3|TRBD1|NA|TRBV4-2
CASSQALGTGTDTQYF
TGTGCCAGCAGCCAAGCGTTGGGGACAGGGACAGATACGCAGTATTTT
>TRBJ2-7|NA|few|TRBV29-1
CSVEGEGLESYEQYF
TGCAGCGTTGAAGGCGAAGGGTTAGAGTCCTACGAGCAGTACTTC
>TRBJ2-1|NA|few|TRBV29-1
CSVESGLGPEVPGEQFF
TGCAGCGTTGAAAGTGGTCTCGGGCCCGAAGTCCCCGGTGAGCAGTTCTTC
>TRBJ2-7|TRBD1|few|TRBV10-3
CAISRTGDFYEQYF
TGTGCCATCTCCCGGACAGGGGATTTCTACGAGCAGTACTTC
>TRBJ2-3|TRBD1|NA|TRBV7-9
CASSTDRGQGDTQYF
TGTGCCAGCAGCACCGACAGGGGGCAAGGGGATACGCAGTATTTT
>TRBJ1-3|NA|NA|TRBV27
CASSLTGPYSGNTIYF
TGTGCCAGCAGCTTAACAGGACCTTACTCTGGAAACACCATATATTTT
>TRBJ2-1|TRBD1|few|TRBV5-6
CASSSPGQGAIYNEQFF
TGTGCCAGCAGCTCACCGGGACAGGGGGCAATATACAATGAGCAGTTCTTC
>TRBJ2-7|NA|NA|TRBV5-1
CASSFLAGSPYEQYF
TGCGCCAGCAGCTTCCTTGCGGGATCCCCCTACGAGCAGTACTTC
>TRBJ2-7|TRBD1|NA|TRBV27
CASSGLGTGSDEQYF
TGTGCCAGCAGTGGATTAGGGACAGGGTCCGACGAGCAGTACTTC
>TRBJ1-1|NA|many|TRBV3-1
CASSQGWGPADTEAFF
TGTGCCAGCAGCCAAGGCTGGGGGCCCGCGGACACTGAAGCTTTCTTT
>TRBJ2-7|TRBD2|NA|TRBV12-3/TRBV12-4
CASSFGVAGGQREQYF
TGTGCCAGCAGTTTTGGAGTAGCGGGGGGGCAAAGGGAGCAGTACTTC
>TRBJ1-6|TRBD1|NA|TRBV15
CATSGTGRGSPLHF
TGTGCCACCAGTGGGACAGGGAGGGGTTCACCCCTCCACTTT
>TRBJ1-2|NA|once|TRBV7-2
CASGDAGEPNYGYTF
TGTGCCAGCGGCGATGCCGGAGAACCGAACTATGGCTACACCTTC
>TRBJ2-5|TRBD2|NA|TRBV5-1
CASSLQSGGEETQYF
TGCGCCAGCAGCTTGCAGAGCGGGGGAGAAGAGACCCAGTACTTC
>TRBJ2-1|TRBD1|few|TRBV6-5
CASSGGGQANNEQFF
TGTGCCAGCAGCGGTGGGGGACAGGCTAACAATGAGCAGTTCTTC
>TRBJ2-3|TRBD2|NA|TRBV4-2
CASSRNVLAGSDTQYF
TGTGCCAGCAGCCGGAACGTACTAGCGGGCTCAGATACGCAGTATTTT
>TRBJ2-7|TRBD2|NA|TRBV20-1
CSARDPKRGHPYEQYF
TGCAGTGCTAGAGACCCTAAGCGGGGCCACCCCTACGAGCAGTACTTC
>TRBJ1-4|TRBD1|few|TRBV7-8
CASSATDRINEKLFF
TGTGCCAGCAGCGCTACGGACAGGATTAATGAAAAACTGTTTTTT
>TRBJ2-3|NA|few|TRBV27
CASSLSPTLDTQYF
TGTGCCAGCAGTTTAAGCCCGACCTTAGATACGCAGTATTTT
>TRBJ2-3|NA|NA|TRBV4-3
CASSQDSGGTGADTQYF
TGCGCCAGCAGCCAAGATAGTGGGGGGACTGGGGCAGATACGCAGTATTTT
>TRBJ1-1|NA|few|TRBV29-1
CSAGYSVNTEAFF
TGCAGCGCCGGGTACTCCGTGAACACTGAAGCTTTCTTT
>TRBJ2-1|TRBD2|NA|TRBV4-1
CASSRGVGGSNEQFF
TGCGCCAGCAGCCGGGGTGTGGGGGGGAGTAATGAGCAGTTCTTC
>TRBJ2-1|TRBD2|NA|TRBV11-3
CASSRGLLSGSYNEQFF
TGTGCCAGCAGTCGAGGACTACTTAGCGGGTCCTACAATGAGCAGTTCTTC
>TRBJ2-5|TRBD1|NA|TRBV7-6
CASSLAPGQGVREQYF
TGTGCCAGCAGCTTGGCGCCGGGACAGGGAGTGCGGGAGCAGTACTTC
>TRBJ2-7|NA|few|TRBV6-6
CASGLFRERGFEQYF
TGTGCCAGCGGCCTGTTTAGAGAGCGCGGCTTCGAGCAGTACTTC